This T cell receptor beta chain was sequenced during a study of post-analysis software for immune sequencing data. About the study: The disease courses spanned relapsing-remitting, secondary progressive and progressive-relapsing forms of multiple sclerosis.

Points from the study as a whole: TRBV5-6, TRBV5-1 and TRBV20-1 belonged to a set of roughly 5 TRBV segments that were more frequent in patients than controls.

In regard to this clonotype: The antigen is unknown.

The CDR3 is 15 residues long. V lost 6 bases and J 2 bases, leaving 14 bases between the germline ends. Unique-molecular-identifier-tagged TCR beta cDNA libraries were used. A single record per CDR3 protein comes from TCRdb applying MiXCR to the PCR reads. The repertoire holds under 900,000 distinct CDR3 sequences, about 57% seen once, with under 6% in the top ten. Sequenced input: blood. The sequence was obtained from a girl between 5 and 17 years old with multiple sclerosis. V usage is TRBV12-3 or TRBV12-4 and J usage is TRBJ1-5; possibly TRBD1 for D (5 bases). CDR3 DNA: TGTGCCAGCAGCAAGGCGGGGGGAGGCAATCAGCCCCAGCATTTT. Translating gives CASSKAGGGNQPQHF.